The 14 T cell receptor beta chains in this list originate from one sample, sequenced in a study of beta chain features in type 1 diabetes. Reverse transcribing all isolated RNA meant expressed TCRB transcripts were sequenced. The protocol was immunoSEQ multiplex PCR, while the TCRdb copy is restricted to in-frame clones and leaves out a portion. The top ten hold about 0.042% of the sample, which has 430,000 or so clones, about 10% seen once. The sequencing input was naive CD4+ T cells from blood. The receptor source for this set is a woman between 18 and 29 years old in good health.

With regard to this clone: This sample includes further DNA sequences coding for the same CDR3. The rearrangement links TRBV15 to TRBJ2-7, with D possibly being TRBD1 (5 bases). The ends were cut back, 0 bases at V and 3 bases at J, with 6 bases in the middle. CDR1 and CDR2 (germline): LNHNV, YYDKDF (reference sequence). The CDR3 contains 13 residues. DNA of the CDR3: TGTGCCACCAGCAGAGATAGGGGCTACGAGCAGTACGTC. Translation gives CATSRDRGYEQYV.

Only a few counts were recorded for this clone. This chain connects TRBV7-2 to TRBJ2-1; 11 positions match TRBD2. J was trimmed by 5 bases and V by 5 bases; bases with no gene match: 5. The V gene's germline CDR1 is SGHTA and CDR2 FQGNSA. This CDR3 is 15 amino acids long. CDR3 in amino acids: CASSLTSGNNNEQFF. CDR3 coding DNA: TGTGCCAGCAGCCTGACTAGCGGGAACAACAATGAGCAGTTCTTC.

This clone showed up just a few times. The chain couples TRBV18 to TRBJ2-3; no reliable D call. The CDR3 is 15 residues long. Germline CDR1 is KGHSH and CDR2 is LQKENI. V was shortened by 1 base and J by 1 base, with 9 bases between the two germline ends. The CDR3 nucleotides are TGTGCCAGCTCACCACGGGCCGTGGGCACAGATACGCAGTATTTT. Translated: CASSPRAVGTDTQYF. The whole variable domain, remainder taken from reference TRBV18 and TRBJ2-3, is NAGVMQNPRHLVRRRGQEARLRCSPMKGHSHVYWYRQLPEEGLKFMVYLQKENIIDESGMPKERFSAEFPKEGPSILRIQQVVRGDSAAYFCASSPRAVGTDTQYFGPGTRLTVL.

This sequence joins TRBV29-1 and TRBJ1-2; D not resolved. This CDR3 comprises 13 residues. V dropped 4 bases and J dropped 8 bases, with 17 bases sitting between them. Per germline, CDR1 SQVTM and CDR2 ANQGSEA. CDR3 sequence reads: CSVGERITDGYTF. The CDR3 nucleotides are TGCAGCGTTGGGGAGAGAATTACAGACGGCTACACCTTC.

This clone was seen a handful of times. The chain has TRBV5-1 and TRBJ2-5; D is possibly TRBD1 (6 bases). The CDR3 covers 17 residues. CDR1 SGHRS and CDR2 YFSETQ come from the germline V gene. V was trimmed by 0 bases and J by 7 bases, leaving 22 bases between them. The DNA of the CDR3 is TGCGCCAGCAGCTTGGCCTTGGCAGGGGCCGGCTCGGTGACCCAGTACTTC. It codes for CASSLALAGAGSVTQYF.

In the case of this clone: At one end, the junction sequence differs from germline, possibly due to a read error. The chain links TRBV6-5 to TRBJ2-7, with 8 bases matching TRBD1. Germline V CDR1 and CDR2: MNHEY, SVGAGI. This CDR3 is 14 amino acids long. The CDR3 reads CASSYSGQAYAQYF. Here the CDR3 DNA reads TGTGCCAGCAGTTACTCGGGACAGGCTTACGCGCAGTACTTC.

CDR3 sequence reads: CASSFPGRAETQYF. CDR3 nucleotides: TGCGCCAGCAGCTTCCCCGGTAGAGCAGAGACCCAGTACTTC. The chain joins TRBV5-1 to TRBJ2-5; unclear D gene. Per the germline V gene, CDR1 is SGHRS and CDR2 is YFSETQ. This CDR3 comprises 14 residues. Trimming took 2 bases from V and 4 from J, leaving 12 bases between them.

This clone was counted a few times. This chain connects TRBV29-1 to TRBJ2-1; the D is unclear. V lost 4 bases to trimming and J lost 6 bases, with 13 bases between them. CDR3 length: 13 amino acids. Per the germline V gene, CDR1 is SQVTM and CDR2 is ANQGSEA. CDR3 protein: CSVVRPAPNEQFF. Written as DNA, the CDR3 is TGCAGCGTTGTTAGGCCCGCCCCCAATGAGCAGTTCTTC.

V is TRBV4-3 and J is TRBJ1-5, with D perhaps TRBD1 (5 bases). The CDR3 runs to 18 residues. Germline V gene sequence: CDR1 LGHNA, CDR2 YSLEER. Trimming took off 1 base at V and 2 bases at J, with 18 bases between the two ends. The CDR3 sequence: CASSQGLTGVGGNQPQHF. In DNA form, the CDR3 reads TGCGCCAGCAGCCAAGGGCTAACAGGTGTTGGTGGCAATCAGCCCCAGCATTTT.

J is TRBJ2-5 and V is TRBV2; 9 bases match TRBD1. Per germline, CDR1 SNHLY and CDR2 FYNNEI. The trim removed 4 bases at V and 5 bases at J, leaving 8 bases unmatched. CDR3 length: 15 residues. The CDR3 DNA follows: TGTGCCAGCAGTGCCTGGACAGGGGCGCGGGAGACCCAGTACTTC. This gives the protein CASSAWTGARETQYF. Filled out from reference TRBV2 and TRBJ2-5, the complete variable domain reads EPEVTQTPSHQVTQMGQEVILRCVPISNHLYFYWYRQILGQKVEFLVSFYNNEISEKSEIFDDQFSVERPDGSNFTLKIRSTKLEDSAMYFCASSAWTGARETQYFGPGTRLLVL.

The chain couples TRBV29-1 to TRBJ1-4, with D unresolved. CDR3 length equals 10 residues. Germline assignment: CDR1 SQVTM and CDR2 ANQGSEA. V gave up 7 bases and J gave up 4 bases, with 4 bases separating them. CDR3 sequence: CSASNEKLFF. DNA for the CDR3: TGCAGCGCCAGTAATGAAAAACTGTTTTTT. Based on the CDR3 plus reference TRBV29-1 and TRBJ1-4, the full variable domain is SAVISQKPSRDICQRGTSLTIQCQVDSQVTMMFWYRQQPGQSLTLIATANQGSEATYESGFVIDKFPISRPNLTFSTLTVSNMSPEDSSIYLCSASNEKLFFGSGTQLSVL.

V gene TRBV7-9 combines with J gene TRBJ2-5; D uncertain. Trimming took off 5 bases at V and 0 bases at J, with 10 bases between the two ends. The CDR3 has 14 residues. Germline V lookup: CDR1 SEHNR, CDR2 FQNEAQ (reference sequence). CDR3 region: CASSPLRNQETQYF. The CDR3 bases are TGTGCCAGCAGCCCACTGAGAAACCAAGAGACCCAGTACTTC.

This clone was counted only a few times. CDR3 residues: CASRPQGLGKNIQYF. The DNA for the CDR3 is TGTGCCAGCAGGCCACAGGGCTTGGGCAAAAACATTCAGTACTTC. V and J are TRBV28 and TRBJ2-4; possible D gene TRBD1, 6 bases. Trimming took 6 bases from V and 3 from J, leaving 15 bases between them. CDR3 length equals 15 residues. Germline CDR1 MDHEN, CDR2 SYDVKM.

This chain joins TRBV21-1 and TRBJ2-5; the table's D gene call, TRBD2, was not cross checked with the DNA. TRBV21-1 is labeled a pseudogene. The CDR3 sequence is 16 residues long. CDR3 sequence: CASSKAADRGTQTQYF. The CDR3 bases are TGTGCCAGCAGCAAGGCTGCTGACCGGGGGACTCAGACCCAGTACTTC.